These T cell receptor beta chains were read from a single sample in a study of shared clonotypes between healthy human individuals. Data came from immunoSEQ multiplex PCR; TCRdb stores just in-frame clones and leaves some out. Of 100,000 or so clones in the sample, approximately 70% are singletons; the top ten hold 24%. Sequencing was carried out using memory CD8+ T cells sorted from blood. The receptors here all came from a woman younger than 45 in good health. CDR3s include the opening cysteine and the closing phenylalanine or tryptophan. The order of the fields is J gene, V gene, D gene, clone size, CDR3 protein, CDR3 DNA. The D gene is left open where the match is weak. Some rows mark clone size as missing; the rest say once, few, many or name a class of expanded clone.

>TRBJ1-1|TRBV27|TRBD1|few
CASSLRGGSTEAFF
TGTGCCAGCAGTTTAAGAGGGGGCTCCACTGAAGCTTTCTTT
>TRBJ2-7|TRBV6-5|TRBD1|-
CASSYRTTGLYEQYF
TGTGCCAGCAGTTACCGGACGACAGGGCTCTACGAGCAGTACTTC
>TRBJ2-5|TRBV15|TRBD2|-
CATSARTSGAETQYF
TGTGCCACCAGCGCGAGGACTAGCGGAGCGGAGACCCAGTACTTC
>TRBJ2-3|TRBV27|TRBD2|-
CASRKRETRTDTQYF
TGTGCCAGCAGAAAGCGGGAGACGAGGACAGATACGCAGTATTTT
>TRBJ2-3|TRBV7-9|-|-
CASSYDTGGTQYF
TGTGCCAGCAGCTACGACACAGGTGGTACGCAGTATTTT
>TRBJ2-5|TRBV10-3|-|-
CAISEQRHQETQYF
TGTGCCATCAGTGAACAGAGACACCAAGAGACCCAGTACTTC
>TRBJ2-5|TRBV25-1|-|many
CASSEGETQYF
TGTGCCAGCAGTGAAGGGGAGACCCAGTACTTC
>TRBJ2-1|TRBV5-1|-|many
CASSPLTEAGEQFF
TGCGCCAGCAGCCCCTTAACGGAGGCGGGTGAGCAGTTCTTC
>TRBJ1-3|TRBV29-1|-|many
CSVELGNTIYF
TGCAGCGTCGAACTTGGAAACACCATATATTTT
>TRBJ2-3|TRBV13|-|-
CASSPPPRDTQYF
TGTGCCAGCAGCCCCCCCCCGCGAGATACGCAGTATTTT
>TRBJ1-5|TRBV11-2|-|-
CASSSGWRGQPQHF
TGTGCCAGCAGCTCAGGATGGAGGGGACAGCCCCAGCATTTT
>TRBJ2-2|TRBV6-4|-|-
CASSVGGSENTGELFF
TGTGCCAGCAGTGTAGGGGGGAGTGAGAACACCGGGGAGCTGTTTTTT
>TRBJ2-1|TRBV10-3|-|-
CAISEIGAYNEQFF
TGTGCCATCAGTGAGATAGGGGCCTACAATGAGCAGTTCTTC
>TRBJ2-4|TRBV7-8|-|-
CASSLFAGAKNIQYF
TGTGCCAGCAGCTTATTTGCGGGAGCCAAAAACATTCAGTACTTC
>TRBJ2-1|TRBV28|-|-
CASSFTNEQFF
TGTGCCAGCAGTTTTACTAATGAGCAGTTCTTC
>TRBJ2-1|TRBV5-4|-|-
CASSLGLMGNEQFF
TGTGCCAGCAGCTTGGGCCTGATGGGGAATGAGCAGTTCTTC
>TRBJ2-5|TRBV2|-|-
CASRPGYGEETQYF
TGTGCCAGCAGACCGGGATACGGGGAAGAGACCCAGTACTTC
>TRBJ2-5|TRBV29-1|-|many
CSAAGGRGEQYF
TGCAGCGCTGCTGGGGGCCGTGGAGAGCAGTACTTC
>TRBJ2-3|TRBV5-6|TRBD2|-
CASSLVPSGLYTDTQYF
TGTGCCAGCAGCTTGGTTCCTAGCGGTCTCTACACAGATACGCAGTATTTT
>TRBJ1-5|TRBV4-1|TRBD1|-
CASSHGTGLDQPQHF
TGCGCCAGCAGCCACGGGACAGGGCTTGATCAGCCCCAGCATTTT
>TRBJ1-5|TRBV19|-|few
CASSIGQGGQPQHF
TGTGCCAGTAGTATCGGGCAGGGTGGGCAGCCCCAGCATTTT
>TRBJ2-1|TRBV5-6|-|-
CASSLANEQFF
TGTGCCAGCAGCTTGGCGAATGAGCAGTTCTTC
>TRBJ2-1|TRBV2|TRBD2|-
CATGTSGPYNEQFF
TGTGCCACCGGGACTAGCGGACCCTACAATGAGCAGTTCTTC
>TRBJ1-5|TRBV19|-|few
CASTPGGGAWPQHF
TGTGCCAGTACCCCAGGAGGAGGGGCTTGGCCCCAGCATTTT
>TRBJ2-7|TRBV4-2|TRBD2|-
CASSQEGLGFYEQYF
TGTGCCAGCAGCCAGGAAGGACTAGGGTTCTACGAGCAGTACTTC
>TRBJ2-5|TRBV5-1|TRBD2|few
CASSLVLADQETQYF
TGCGCCAGCAGCTTGGTGCTAGCGGACCAAGAGACCCAGTACTTC
>TRBJ1-1|TRBV4-1|-|-
CASSQDDGVGAGDTEAFF
TGCGCCAGCAGCCAAGATGACGGCGTGGGGGCCGGGGACACTGAAGCTTTCTTT
>TRBJ2-7|TRBV7-6|-|-
CASGPNRHEQYF
TGTGCCAGCGGCCCCAACCGCCACGAGCAGTACTTC
>TRBJ2-7|TRBV7-9|TRBD2|few
CASSHFSGSSPYEQYF
TGTGCCAGCAGCCATTTTAGCGGGAGCTCTCCCTACGAGCAGTACTTC
>TRBJ1-3|TRBV4-2|-|-
CASSVPLGVGNTIYF
TGTGCCAGCAGCGTCCCGTTAGGGGTGGGAAACACCATATATTTT
>TRBJ2-1|TRBV29-1|TRBD2|-
CSVQERESNEQFF
TGCAGCGTTCAAGAGCGGGAGTCAAATGAGCAGTTCTTC
>TRBJ1-4|TRBV6-6|-|-
CASSYSWNWANEKLFF
TGTGCCAGCAGTTACTCATGGAATTGGGCTAATGAAAAACTGTTTTTT
>TRBJ2-5|TRBV6-4|TRBD2|-
CASSEASGSGQETQYF
TGTGCCAGCAGTGAGGCCAGCGGGAGCGGTCAAGAGACCCAGTACTTC
>TRBJ2-1|TRBV28|TRBD2|few
CASSLGTSGSVYNEQFF
TGTGCCAGCAGCCTTGGGACTAGCGGGAGTGTCTACAATGAGCAGTTCTTC
>TRBJ2-5|TRBV7-9|TRBD2|-
CASSPPLAGGGETQYF
TGTGCCAGCAGCCCCCCCCTAGCGGGAGGAGGGGAGACCCAGTACTTC
>TRBJ2-1|TRBV28|TRBD1|-
CASSLQGEPYNEQFF
TGTGCCAGCAGCTTACAGGGGGAACCCTACAATGAGCAGTTCTTC
>TRBJ2-6|TRBV5-5|-|-
CASSLHTGWAGANVLTF
TGTGCCAGCAGCTTGCATACAGGGTGGGCTGGGGCCAACGTCCTGACTTTC
>TRBJ1-4|TRBV5-3|TRBD1|-
CAKTGAWANEKLFF
TGTGCCAAAACAGGGGCTTGGGCTAATGAAAAACTGTTTTTT
>TRBJ1-5|TRBV28|-|once
CASSFYVGSVGVNQPQHF
TGTGCCAGCAGTTTTTACGTGGGGTCAGTGGGGGTAAATCAGCCCCAGCATTTT
>TRBJ2-2|TRBV11-2|-|once
CASSFGGKELFF
TGTGCCAGCAGCTTTGGGGGCAAGGAGCTGTTTTTT
>TRBJ1-2|TRBV11-2|-|-
CASSLERDYGYTF
TGTGCCAGCAGCTTAGAGAGGGACTATGGCTACACCTTC
>TRBJ2-1|TRBV4-2|-|many
CASSQEGAGEGNEQFF
TGTGCCAGCAGCCAAGAGGGGGCGGGAGAGGGTAATGAGCAGTTCTTC
>TRBJ2-7|TRBV5-4|-|-
CASSLDAAGREQYF
TGTGCCAGCAGCTTGGATGCGGCAGGCCGAGAGCAGTACTTC
>TRBJ1-1|TRBV19|TRBD1|-
CASHTGQGGRTEAFF
TGTGCCAGTCATACGGGACAGGGAGGGCGAACTGAAGCTTTCTTT
>TRBJ1-2|TRBV2|-|-
CASSPGGYGYTF
TGTGCCAGCAGCCCCGGCGGCTATGGCTACACCTTC
>TRBJ2-2|TRBV5-4|-|-
CASSGWATGELFF
TGTGCCAGCAGCGGGTGGGCGACCGGGGAGCTGTTTTTT
>TRBJ2-1|TRBV25-1|-|-
CASSESGSYNEQFF
TGTGCCAGCAGTGAATCCGGCTCCTACAATGAGCAGTTCTTC
>TRBJ1-1|TRBV11-3|-|medium-sized
CATPRAGPRGITEAFF
TGTGCCACCCCACGCGCGGGCCCCAGGGGTATCACTGAAGCTTTCTTT
>TRBJ2-3|TRBV28|-|-
CASSPPGRRGDTQYF
TGTGCCAGCAGTCCACCGGGTAGACGAGGAGATACGCAGTATTTT
>TRBJ2-7|TRBV10-2|-|-
CASSEWFGLFFYEQYF
TGCGCCAGCAGTGAATGGTTTGGACTATTCTTCTACGAGCAGTACTTC
>TRBJ1-1|TRBV29-1|-|-
CSVFWGKGVEAFF
TGCAGCGTTTTCTGGGGAAAGGGGGTTGAAGCTTTCTTT
>TRBJ2-7|TRBV10-3|-|once
CAISGNYEQYF
TGTGCCATCAGTGGGAATTACGAGCAGTACTTC
>TRBJ2-3|TRBV2|TRBD1|few
CASSAGGPTDTQYF
TGTGCCAGCAGTGCAGGGGGACCCACAGATACGCAGTATTTT
>TRBJ2-5|TRBV9|TRBD1|-
CASSVGGTGQETQYF
TGTGCCAGCAGCGTAGGGGGGACAGGTCAAGAGACCCAGTACTTC
>TRBJ1-5|TRBV4-1|-|-
CASSEGVHQPQHF
TGCGCCAGCAGCGAAGGGGTACATCAGCCCCAGCATTTT